The following is a T cell receptor beta chain sequence with its context. What it recognizes is unknown. This sample was included in a study of T cell repertoires in cytomegalovirus infection. TCRdb reanalysed the reads using MiXCR and keeps one entry per CDR3 protein. The sample holds about 340,000 distinct CDR3 sequences, roughly 29% seen once. Findings and limits, study-wide: The cumulative frequency of public TCR beta families identified carriers of CMV plus the relevant HLA.

Sequencing was performed on cultured PBMCs, taken from culture after CMV antigen stimulation. The TCR sequence derives from a human donor in good health (CMV status not recorded). Some clones in this sample may be carry-over from other donors' samples.

The CDR3 region is CSAKVNGGARETQYF. CDR3 nucleotide sequence: TGCAGTGCTAAAGTGAACGGGGGGGCACGGGAGACCCAGTACTTC. This chain connects TRBV20-1 to TRBJ2-5; 8 nucleotides align to TRBD2. The germline V gene has CDR1 DFQATT and CDR2 SNEGSKA (reference sequence). The CDR3 consists of 15 residues. J gave up 5 bases and V 4 bases, and 12 bases lay outside the gene matches.